This passage covers 32 T cell receptor beta chains from one sample sequenced in a study of blood T cell repertoires in COVID-19. Repertoires were generated with immunoSEQ multiplex PCR, while TCRdb's copy carries only in-frame clones and drops some. The data contain over 200,000 clones, roughly nine tenths of them singletons. Source material: PBMCs or T cells enriched from blood (not recorded which). These receptors were obtained from a man aged 25-45 years who had recovered from COVID-19.

This clone was counted between two and nine times. The V gene is TRBV15, the J gene TRBJ2-7, with 11 bases identical to TRBD2. J lost 3 bases, V lost 5 bases, and 9 bases had no gene match. The CDR3 totals 16 residues. Germline V gene data show CDR1 as LNHNV and CDR2 as YYDKDF (reference sequence). This CDR3 reads CATSRTSGLAGYEQYF. The CDR3 region has the DNA TGTGCCACCAGCCGAACCTCTGGACTAGCGGGCTACGAGCAGTACTTC.

The chain links TRBV5-1 to TRBJ2-1, with TRBD2 matching over 10 bases. Trimming took 5 bases from V and 4 from J; bases not matched to a gene: 6. The germline gives CDR1 SGHRS, CDR2 YFSETQ. CDR3 length: 15 residues. CDR3 coding DNA: TGCGCCAGCAGTGCTGGGACTAGCGAATACAATGAGCAGTTCTTC. Amino acid sequence: CASSAGTSEYNEQFF.

This clone was seen a single time. The rearrangement links TRBV7-2 to TRBJ2-7; the match to TRBD1 covers 9 bases. Germline V gene data show CDR1 as SGHTA and CDR2 as FQGNSA. J lost 8 bases, V lost 5 bases, and 10 bases had no gene match. CDR3 length: 14 amino acids. The CDR3 nucleotides are TGTGCCAGCAGCCCTAGTAAGGGACAGGGTAAGCAGTACTTC. It yields the protein CASSPSKGQGKQYF.

The chain carries TRBV6-5 and TRBJ1-6, with D hard to call. This CDR3 has 15 residues. Germline CDR1 reads MNHEY; CDR2 reads SVGAGI. With 0 bases removed from V and 10 bases from J, the gap between germline ends came to 13 bases. This CDR3 is CASSYSIQRVSPLHF. In DNA, the CDR3 is TGTGCCAGCAGTTACTCGATTCAGAGGGTCTCACCCCTCCACTTT.

The V and J genes are TRBV5-6 and TRBJ2-7; D possibly corresponds to TRBD1 (6 bases). Germline CDR1 and CDR2: SGHDT and YYEEEE. The CDR3 is 16 amino acids. Deletions cut 2 bases from V and 0 bases from J, with 15 bases between. DNA of the CDR3: TGTGCCAGCAGCTTAAGGGACATGACGTACTCCTACGAGCAGTACTTC. Translating it yields CASSLRDMTYSYEQYF. Variable domain in full (rest from reference TRBV5-6 and TRBJ2-7): DAGVTQSPTHLIKTRGQQVTLRCSPKSGHDTVSWYQQALGQGPQFIFQYYEEEERQRGNFPDRFSGHQFPNYSSELNVNALLLGDSALYLCASSLRDMTYSYEQYFGPGTRLTVT.

V usage is TRBV6-5 and J usage is TRBJ1-5; possible D gene TRBD1, 6 bases. This CDR3 has 15 amino acids. Germline loops: CDR1 MNHEY, CDR2 SVGAGI. V was cut by 0 bases and J by 3 bases, with 9 bases left in between. The CDR3 region is CASSYSSGDNQPQHF. The CDR3 region has the DNA TGTGCCAGCAGTTACTCATCAGGGGACAATCAGCCCCAGCATTTT.

The rearrangement joins TRBV27 to TRBJ2-1; D might be TRBD2 (6 bases). The V end was cut by 5 bases, the J end by 2 bases, with 10 bases between. The CDR3 is made up of 14 amino acids. Germline CDR1 MNHEY, CDR2 SMNVEV (reference sequence). CDR3 region: CASSPGGAYNEQFF. The CDR3 DNA reads as TGTGCCAGCAGTCCCGGAGGGGCCTACAATGAGCAGTTCTTC.

This chain joins TRBV5-1 and TRBJ1-1, with 7 positions matching TRBD1. The CDR3 contains 14 residues. The ends lost 4 bases at V and 4 bases at J; junction bases unmatched: 7. The V gene's germline CDR1 is SGHRS and CDR2 YFSETQ. CDR3 DNA sequence: TGCGCCAGCAGCCCACAGGGGTCTGGCACTGAAGCTTTCTTT. It translates to CASSPQGSGTEAFF.

The genes are TRBV28 and TRBJ1-2, with 8 bases fitting TRBD1. Germline V gene lookup returns CDR1 MDHEN and CDR2 SYDVKM. The CDR3 contains 13 residues. V was pared by 6 bases and J by 4 bases, with 4 bases of the junction left unmatched. Written as DNA, the CDR3 is TGTGCCAGCAGCCCAGGGGGCGGCTATGGCTACACCTTC. Translating it yields CASSPGGGYGYTF.

The CDR3: CASSLGGIYEQYF. The CDR3 coding sequence is TGTGCCAGCAGTTTGGGGGGTATCTACGAGCAGTACTTC. The chain couples TRBV28 to TRBJ2-7, with D perhaps matching TRBD2 (6 bases). The germline V gene has CDR1 MDHEN and CDR2 SYDVKM. This CDR3 has 13 amino acids. Deletions cut 3 bases from V and 3 bases from J, with 9 bases between.

J is TRBJ1-5 and V is TRBV27; weak D call: TRBD1 (5 bases). V dropped 2 bases and J dropped 7 bases, with 12 bases sitting between them. This CDR3 is built from 14 residues. CDR1 MNHEY and CDR2 SMNVEV come from the germline V gene (reference sequence). The CDR3 here is CASSLQGTYQPQHF. CDR3 DNA sequence: TGTGCCAGCAGTTTACAGGGAACTTACCAGCCCCAGCATTTT.

V is TRBV6-2 or TRBV6-3 and J is TRBJ2-7; D not certain. This CDR3 is built from 14 residues. Germline CDR1 reads MNHEY; CDR2 reads SVGEGT. Trimming took 4 bases from V and 0 from J, leaving 10 bases between them. The CDR3 DNA sequence: TGTGCCAGCAGTTCCCACATACCCTCCTACGAGCAGTACTTC. Protein product: CASSSHIPSYEQYF.

The V gene is TRBV4-1, the J gene TRBJ2-1; a weak D match, TRBD2 (5 bases). The germline CDR1 and CDR2 sequences are MGHRA and YSYEKL. V lost 4 bases and J 7 bases, leaving 26 bases between the germline ends. This CDR3 contains 18 residues. CDR3 region: CASSLLSARAPFLNEQFF. As DNA, the CDR3 is TGCGCCAGCAGCCTGCTCTCTGCGAGGGCCCCCTTCCTAAATGAGCAGTTCTTC.

A few counts support this clone. The chain carries TRBV5-4 and TRBJ2-1; possibly TRBD2 for D (6 bases). Trimming removed 4 bases at V and 7 bases at J, with 15 bases between. This CDR3 contains 14 residues. CDR1 is SGHNT and CDR2 is YYREEE in the germline V gene (reference sequence). Here the CDR3 reads CASSQTSSLNEQFF. CDR3 sequence (DNA): TGTGCCAGCAGCCAGACTAGTAGTTTGAATGAGCAGTTCTTC.

The chain couples TRBV27 to TRBJ1-2; 7 positions match TRBD1. Germline V gene data show CDR1 as MNHEY and CDR2 as SMNVEV (reference sequence). The V gene end was trimmed by 4 bases and the J gene end by 8 bases; junction bases not matched to a gene: 10. The CDR3 loop spans 14 amino acids. The CDR3 DNA reads TGTGCCAGCAGTTCGCCCTTCCAGGGGGAGGGCTACACCTTC. It yields the protein CASSSPFQGEGYTF.

The chain links TRBV2 to TRBJ2-2, with D hard to call. The germline gives CDR1 SNHLY, CDR2 FYNNEI. CDR3 size: 14 residues. V was shortened by 3 bases and J by 4 bases, with 9 bases between the two germline ends. Written as DNA, the CDR3 is TGTGCCAGCAGTGAGGGCTACTCCACCGGGGAGCTGTTTTTT. Residues: CASSEGYSTGELFF.

This clone was observed once. V and J are TRBV28 and TRBJ1-2; possible D gene TRBD1, 6 bases. Trimming cost V 4 bases and J 4 bases, with 10 bases left between them. Germline loops: CDR1 MDHEN, CDR2 SYDVKM. The CDR3 runs 13 residues. The CDR3 DNA follows: TGTGCCAGCAGTTCTACAGGGAGCTATGGCTACACCTTC. Translation: CASSSTGSYGYTF.

V usage is TRBV2 and J usage is TRBJ1-2, with D maybe TRBD1 (5 bases). This CDR3 has 13 residues. Germline loops: CDR1 SNHLY, CDR2 FYNNEI. The V end was cut by 8 bases, the J end by 2 bases, with 12 bases between. In DNA, the CDR3 is TGTGCCAGCGGGGCGGGGCTCAACTATGGCTACACCTTC. Translation: CASGAGLNYGYTF.

This chain uses TRBV28 with TRBJ1-3; D might be TRBD1 (5 bases). The CDR3 length is 12 residues. V shed 3 bases and J shed 14 bases, with 14 bases lying between them. Germline V gene data show CDR1 as MDHEN and CDR2 as SYDVKM. The CDR3 protein is CASSFRGGKVYF. The CDR3 nucleotides are TGTGCCAGCAGTTTTCGGGGGGGGAAGGTATATTTT.

The CDR3 spells CASRDTRYEQYF. CDR3 coding DNA: TGTGCCAGCCGTGACACCCGCTACGAGCAGTACTTC. This rearrangement joins TRBV27 to TRBJ2-7; no clear D gene. This CDR3 comprises 12 residues. V dropped 8 bases and J dropped 3 bases, with 11 bases sitting between them. Germline CDR1 MNHEY, CDR2 SMNVEV (reference sequence).

In DNA form, the CDR3 reads TGTGCCAGCAGTTTATATGGGACAGGGTCCGTCTACGAGCAGTACTTC. Amino acid sequence: CASSLYGTGSVYEQYF. The chain has TRBV27 and TRBJ2-7, with TRBD1 identical over 9 bases. The germline V gene encodes CDR1 MNHEY and CDR2 SMNVEV (reference sequence). The CDR3 extends over 16 amino acids. With 1 base clipped from V and 3 bases from J, the junction kept 7 bases outside the gene matches.

The rearrangement uses TRBV5-1 and TRBJ1-4, with 7 bases lining up with TRBD1. There are 14 residues in the CDR3. Germline CDR1 reads SGHRS; CDR2 reads YFSETQ. Trimming took 5 bases from V and 5 from J; bases not matched to a gene: 6. CDR3 amino acids: CASRGGQTNEKLFF. Written as DNA, the CDR3 is TGCGCCAGCAGGGGGGGACAGACGAATGAAAAACTGTTTTTT.

CDR3 in amino acids: CASSPGDNEQFF. CDR3 nucleotide sequence: TGTGCCAGCAGCCCGGGGGACAATGAGCAGTTCTTC. This sequence joins TRBV5-6 and TRBJ2-1; TRBD2 is a possible D gene (6 bases). V was shortened by 4 bases and J by 5 bases, with 7 bases between the two germline ends. The CDR3 extends over 12 amino acids. CDR1 is SGHDT and CDR2 is YYEEEE in the germline V gene. The full variable domain, with the rest looked up from reference TRBV5-6 and TRBJ2-1, is DAGVTQSPTHLIKTRGQQVTLRCSPKSGHDTVSWYQQALGQGPQFIFQYYEEEERQRGNFPDRFSGHQFPNYSSELNVNALLLGDSALYLCASSPGDNEQFFGPGTRLTVL.

J is TRBJ1-3 and V is TRBV6-5; 9 bases match TRBD1. The V and J ends lost 3 bases and 7 bases, in that order; junction bases with no gene match: 10. Germline CDR1 MNHEY, CDR2 SVGAGI. The CDR3 spans 16 residues. DNA of the CDR3: TGTGCCAGCAGTTATTCATCTGACAGGGGGACGAACACCATATATTTT. Residues: CASSYSSDRGTNTIYF.

This clone came up a few times. The rearrangement uses TRBV29-1 and TRBJ2-1, with 12 positions matching TRBD2. The CDR3 runs to 13 residues. Germline values: CDR1 SQVTM, CDR2 ANQGSEA. J lost 8 bases, V lost 7 bases, and 6 bases had no gene match. Here the CDR3 DNA reads TGCAGCGGAGCTAGCGGGAGGGCTTATGAGCAGTTCTTC. It yields the protein CSGASGRAYEQFF.

This clone was counted once. The rearrangement joins TRBV5-6 to TRBJ1-1; perhaps TRBD1 as D (5 bases). CDR1 SGHDT and CDR2 YYEEEE come from the germline V gene. The length of the CDR3 is 15 residues. V was clipped by 4 bases and J by 1 base, with 14 bases between them. This CDR3 is CASSDPREGNTEAFF. The DNA of the CDR3 is TGTGCCAGCAGCGATCCCAGGGAGGGGAACACTGAAGCTTTCTTT.

V is TRBV5-1 and J is TRBJ2-1, with a weak D call TRBD1 (6 bases). The germline gives CDR1 SGHRS, CDR2 YFSETQ. This CDR3 comprises 16 residues. V shed 4 bases and J shed 9 bases, with 23 bases lying between them. The CDR3 DNA reads TGCGCCAGCAGCCCGATTGTGGTGGGGGCGCGAGGTGAGCAGTTCTTC. It is translated as CASSPIVVGARGEQFF.

In its sample, this clone was seen a few times. V is TRBV19 and J is TRBJ2-7; 8 nucleotides line up with TRBD2. With 2 bases clipped from V and 3 bases from J, the junction kept 6 bases outside the gene matches. The CDR3 is made up of 15 amino acids. Germline values: CDR1 LNHDA, CDR2 SQIVND (reference sequence). The CDR3 nucleotides read TGTGCCAGTAGTATACTGAGCGGGGGCTACTACGAGCAGTACTTC. This translates into CASSILSGGYYEQYF. Combining the CDR3 with reference TRBV19 and TRBJ2-7 gives the whole variable domain DGGITQSPKYLFRKEGQNVTLSCEQNLNHDAMYWYRQDPGQGLRLIYYSQIVNDFQKGDIAEGYSVSREKKESFPLTVTSAQKNPTAFYLCASSILSGGYYEQYFGPGTRLTVT.

The chain carries TRBV2 and TRBJ2-3, with 12 bases that match TRBD1. The V gene end was trimmed by 10 bases and the J gene end by 8 bases; junction bases not matched to a gene: 10. This CDR3 has 14 residues. Per germline, CDR1 SNHLY and CDR2 FYNNEI. CDR3 in amino acids: CAMSPGQGAGTQYF. CDR3 DNA sequence: TGTGCCATGTCTCCGGGACAGGGGGCAGGTACGCAGTATTTT.

The chain combines TRBV2 with TRBJ1-5, with D unresolved. The CDR3 sequence is 14 residues long. V was cut by 3 bases and J by 0 bases, with 6 bases left in between. The germline CDR1 and CDR2 sequences are SNHLY and FYNNEI. CDR3 region: CASSDSHSNQPQHF. The CDR3 DNA reads as TGTGCCAGCAGTGACAGTCATAGCAATCAGCCCCAGCATTTT.

The chain carries TRBV3-1 (or the pseudogene TRBV3-2) and TRBJ2-1; 10 positions match TRBD2. V lost 0 bases to trimming and J lost 4 bases; unmatched junction nucleotides: 9. This CDR3 comprises 18 residues. Germline V lookup: CDR1 LGHDT, CDR2 YNNKEL (reference sequence). The CDR3 loop is CASSQDRAEREGYNEQFF. In DNA form, the CDR3 reads TGTGCCAGCAGCCAAGATAGGGCCGAGCGGGAGGGGTACAATGAGCAGTTCTTC.

V usage is TRBV2 and J usage is TRBJ1-3, with a weak D call TRBD1 (5 bases). Germline V gives CDR1 SNHLY, CDR2 FYNNEI. This CDR3 contains 15 residues. V was shortened by 6 bases and J by 0 bases, with 12 bases between the two germline ends. CDR3 sequence (DNA): TGTGCCAGCAGCCAACAGGCTTCCTCTGGAAACACCATATATTTT. It encodes CASSQQASSGNTIYF.